This TCR beta chain was recorded in a study of shared clonotypes between healthy human individuals. This CDR3 has 15 residues. Splitting of each subset's genomic DNA was done evenly across several immunoSEQ plates. Measured with immunoSEQ multiplex PCR; TCRdb has only the in-frame clones, and not every one. The sample holds a few million clones, just over 90% seen once. The chain combines TRBV21-1 with TRBJ2-3; the D call TRBD1 from the table was never checked on the DNA. TRBV21-1 has pseudogene status. Sample: naive CD4+ T cells from PBMCs. Stated subset: CD45RA+ positively selected. The clonotype comes from a man between 18 and 35 years old in good health. Some clones in this sample may be carry-over from other donors' samples. CDR3 protein: CASSRTRPSTDTQYF. The DNA for the CDR3 is TGTGCCAGCAGCAGGACACGACCTAGCACAGATACGCAGTATTTT.